The clone carrying this T cell receptor (beta chain) is a singleton in its sample. Participants were aged about 18 to 89 years from around 24 US areas. Some clones are missing from TCRdb's copy, which holds only in-frame ones; the method was immunoSEQ multiplex PCR. This table has over 350,000 clones, about 83% appearing once. Unmatched junction bases numbered 4, after V lost 3 bases and J lost 4 bases. This CDR3 is built from 14 residues. Germline V gene sequence: CDR1 KGHSH, CDR2 LQKENI. These data originate in a study of blood T cell repertoires in COVID-19. Looking at the study overall: COVID-19 samples from acute and convalescent phases originated in the United States, Italy and Spain.

The sample was PBMCs or T cells enriched from blood (not recorded which). The source of this sequence is a woman in her forties or fifties who had recovered from COVID-19. The rearrangement uses TRBV18 and TRBJ2-7; TRBD2 matches 9 bases. Here the CDR3 reads CASSPGSGGYEQYF. CDR3 sequence (DNA): TGTGCCAGCTCACCGGGTAGCGGGGGTTACGAGCAGTACTTC.